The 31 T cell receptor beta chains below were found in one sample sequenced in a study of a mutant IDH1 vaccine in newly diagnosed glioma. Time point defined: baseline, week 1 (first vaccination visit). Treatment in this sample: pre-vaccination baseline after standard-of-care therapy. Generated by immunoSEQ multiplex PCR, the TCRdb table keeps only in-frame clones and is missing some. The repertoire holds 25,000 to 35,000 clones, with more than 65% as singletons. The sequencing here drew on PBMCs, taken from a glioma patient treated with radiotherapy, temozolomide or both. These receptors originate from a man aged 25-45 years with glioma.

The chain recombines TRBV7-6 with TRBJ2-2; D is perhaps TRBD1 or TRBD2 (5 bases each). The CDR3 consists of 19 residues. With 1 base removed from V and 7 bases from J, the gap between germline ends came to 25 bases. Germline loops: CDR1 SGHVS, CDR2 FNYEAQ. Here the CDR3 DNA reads TGTGCCAGCAGCTTAGGGGTCTCCGGGACCCCCACACGGGACGGGGAGCTGTTTTTT. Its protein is CASSLGVSGTPTRDGELFF.

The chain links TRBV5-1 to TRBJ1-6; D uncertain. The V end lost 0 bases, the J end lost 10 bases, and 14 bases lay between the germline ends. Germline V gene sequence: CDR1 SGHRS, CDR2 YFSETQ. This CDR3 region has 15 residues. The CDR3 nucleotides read TGCGCCAGCAGCTTGGCCGGGTCAGCGAAGTCACCCCTCCACTTT. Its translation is CASSLAGSAKSPLHF.

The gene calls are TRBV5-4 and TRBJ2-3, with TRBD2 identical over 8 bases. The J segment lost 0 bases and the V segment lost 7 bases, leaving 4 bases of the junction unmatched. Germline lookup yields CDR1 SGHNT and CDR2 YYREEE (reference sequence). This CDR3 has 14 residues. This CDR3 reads CASQREPSTDTQYF. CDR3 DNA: TGTGCCAGCCAGCGGGAGCCTAGCACAGATACGCAGTATTTT.

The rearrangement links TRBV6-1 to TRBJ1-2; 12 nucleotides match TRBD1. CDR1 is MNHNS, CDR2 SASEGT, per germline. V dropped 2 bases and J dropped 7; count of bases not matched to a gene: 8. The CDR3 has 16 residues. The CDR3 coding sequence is TGTGCCAGCAGTGAAATGGGGACAGGGGGCTTCGGTGGCTACACCTTC. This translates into CASSEMGTGGFGGYTF.

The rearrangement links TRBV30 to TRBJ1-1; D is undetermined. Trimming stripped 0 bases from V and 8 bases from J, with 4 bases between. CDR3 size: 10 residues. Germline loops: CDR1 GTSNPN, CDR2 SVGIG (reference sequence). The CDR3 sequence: CAWSVIEAFF. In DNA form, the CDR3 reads TGTGCCTGGAGTGTTATCGAAGCTTTCTTT. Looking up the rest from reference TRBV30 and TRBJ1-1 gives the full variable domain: SQTIHQWPATLVQPVGSPLSLECTVEGTSNPNLYWYRQAAGRGLQLLFYSVGIGQISSEVPQNLSASRPQDRQFILSSKKLLLSDSGFYLCAWSVIEAFFGQGTRLTVV.

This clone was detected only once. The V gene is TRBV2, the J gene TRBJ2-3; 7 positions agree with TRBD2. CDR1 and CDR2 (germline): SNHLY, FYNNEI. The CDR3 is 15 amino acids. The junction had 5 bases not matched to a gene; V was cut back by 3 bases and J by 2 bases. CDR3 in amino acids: CASSERGRNTDTQYF. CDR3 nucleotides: TGTGCCAGCAGTGAGCGGGGGAGGAACACAGATACGCAGTATTTT.

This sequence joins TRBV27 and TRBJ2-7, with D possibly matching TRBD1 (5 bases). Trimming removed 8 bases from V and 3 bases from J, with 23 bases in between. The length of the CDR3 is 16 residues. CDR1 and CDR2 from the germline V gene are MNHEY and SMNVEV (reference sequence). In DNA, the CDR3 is TGTGCCAGCGCTCCCGACAGAAGCCGGATGATCTACGAGCAGTACTTC. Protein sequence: CASAPDRSRMIYEQYF.

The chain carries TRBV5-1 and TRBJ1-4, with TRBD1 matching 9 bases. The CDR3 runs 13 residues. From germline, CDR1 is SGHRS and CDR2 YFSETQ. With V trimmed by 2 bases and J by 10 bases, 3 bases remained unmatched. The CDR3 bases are TGCGCCAGCAGCTTCGGACAGGGGAGAAAACTGTTTTTT. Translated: CASSFGQGRKLFF.

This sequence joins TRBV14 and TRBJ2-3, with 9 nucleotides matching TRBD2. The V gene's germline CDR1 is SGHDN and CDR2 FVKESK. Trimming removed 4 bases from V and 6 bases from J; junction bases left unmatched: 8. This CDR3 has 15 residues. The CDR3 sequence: CASSPWREGRDTQYF. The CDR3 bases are TGTGCCAGCAGCCCCTGGCGGGAGGGCCGGGATACGCAGTATTTT.

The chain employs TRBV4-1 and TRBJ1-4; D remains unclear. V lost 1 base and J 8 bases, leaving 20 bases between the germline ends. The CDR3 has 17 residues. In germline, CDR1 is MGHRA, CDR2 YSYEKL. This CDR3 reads CASSQVDRGGGGEKLFF. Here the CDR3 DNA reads TGCGCCAGCAGCCAAGTGGATCGGGGAGGAGGCGGGGAAAAACTGTTTTTT.

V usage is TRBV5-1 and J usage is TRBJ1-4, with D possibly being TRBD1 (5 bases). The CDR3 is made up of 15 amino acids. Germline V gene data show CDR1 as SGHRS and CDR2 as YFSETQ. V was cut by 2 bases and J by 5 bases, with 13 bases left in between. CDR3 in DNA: TGCGCCAGCAGCTTAGGGACGGCAGAGAATGAAAAACTGTTTTTT. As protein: CASSLGTAENEKLFF.

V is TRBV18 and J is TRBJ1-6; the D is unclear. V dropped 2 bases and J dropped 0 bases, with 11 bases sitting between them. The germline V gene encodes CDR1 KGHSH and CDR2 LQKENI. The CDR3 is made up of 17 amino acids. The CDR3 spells CASSPKPVPSYNSPLHF. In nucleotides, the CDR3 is TGTGCCAGCTCACCAAAGCCGGTACCCTCCTATAATTCACCCCTCCACTTT.

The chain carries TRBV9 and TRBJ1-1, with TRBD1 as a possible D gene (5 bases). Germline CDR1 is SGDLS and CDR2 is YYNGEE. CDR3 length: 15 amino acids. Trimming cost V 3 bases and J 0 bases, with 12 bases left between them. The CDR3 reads CASSARPTVNTEAFF. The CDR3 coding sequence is TGTGCCAGCAGCGCTCGCCCGACAGTGAACACTGAAGCTTTCTTT.

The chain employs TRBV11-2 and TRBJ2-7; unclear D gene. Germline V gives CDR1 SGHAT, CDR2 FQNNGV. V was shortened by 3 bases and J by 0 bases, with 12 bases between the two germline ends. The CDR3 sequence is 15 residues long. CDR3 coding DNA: TGTGCCAGCAGCTTGGGCAGTTGGTCCTCCTACGAGCAGTACTTC. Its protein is CASSLGSWSSYEQYF. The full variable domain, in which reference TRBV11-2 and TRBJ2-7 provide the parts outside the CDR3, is EAGVAQSPRYKIIEKRQSVAFWCNPISGHATLYWYQQILGQGPKLLIQFQNNGVVDDSQLPKDRFSAERLKGVDSTLKIQPAKLEDSAVYLCASSLGSWSSYEQYFGPGTRLTVT.

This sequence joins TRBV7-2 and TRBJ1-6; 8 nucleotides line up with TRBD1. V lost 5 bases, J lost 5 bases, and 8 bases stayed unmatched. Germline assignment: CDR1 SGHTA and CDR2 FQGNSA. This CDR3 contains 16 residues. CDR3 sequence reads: CASSPSGTGDNSPLHF. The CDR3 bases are TGTGCCAGCAGCCCCTCCGGGACAGGAGATAATTCACCCCTCCACTTT.

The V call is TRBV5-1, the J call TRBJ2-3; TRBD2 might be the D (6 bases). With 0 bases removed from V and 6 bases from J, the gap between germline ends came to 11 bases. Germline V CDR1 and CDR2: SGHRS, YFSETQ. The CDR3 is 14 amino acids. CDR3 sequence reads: CASSLAGGGDTQYF. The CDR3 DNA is TGCGCCAGCAGCTTGGCCGGGGGTGGGGATACGCAGTATTTT.

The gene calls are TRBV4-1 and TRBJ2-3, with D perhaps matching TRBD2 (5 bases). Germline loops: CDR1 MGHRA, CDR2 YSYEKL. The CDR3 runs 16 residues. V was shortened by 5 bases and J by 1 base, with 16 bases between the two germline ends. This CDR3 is CASSGRTFFRTDTQYF. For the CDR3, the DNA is TGCGCCAGCAGCGGAAGGACTTTTTTCCGCACAGATACGCAGTATTTT.

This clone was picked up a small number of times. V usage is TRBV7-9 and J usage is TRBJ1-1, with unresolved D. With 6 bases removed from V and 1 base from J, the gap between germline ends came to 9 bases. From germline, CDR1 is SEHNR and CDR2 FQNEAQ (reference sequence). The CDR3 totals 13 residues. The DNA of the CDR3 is TGTGCCAGCAGAGAAGGTGCGAACACTGAAGCTTTCTTT. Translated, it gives CASREGANTEAFF.

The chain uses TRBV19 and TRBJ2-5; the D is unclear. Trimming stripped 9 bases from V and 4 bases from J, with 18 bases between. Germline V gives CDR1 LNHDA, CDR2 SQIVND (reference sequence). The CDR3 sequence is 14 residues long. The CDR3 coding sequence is TGTGCCAGCACTGACGGTGATTCTTTAGAGACCCAGTACTTC. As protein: CASTDGDSLETQYF.

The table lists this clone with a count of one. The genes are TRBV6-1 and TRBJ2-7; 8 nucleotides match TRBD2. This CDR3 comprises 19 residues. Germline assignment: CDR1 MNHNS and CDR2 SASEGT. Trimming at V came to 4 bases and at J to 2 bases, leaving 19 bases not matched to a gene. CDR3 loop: CASSGIPGLDRTNTYEQYF. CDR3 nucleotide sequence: TGTGCCAGCAGTGGGATACCGGGACTAGACCGAACAAATACCTACGAGCAGTACTTC.

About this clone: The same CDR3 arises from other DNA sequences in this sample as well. The CDR3 nucleotides are TGTGCCAGCAGTGACGGTTATAGCAATCAGCCCCAGCATTTT. Translated, it gives CASSDGYSNQPQHF. This chain joins TRBV2 and TRBJ1-5; D gene uncertain. V was trimmed by 3 bases and J by 0 bases, leaving 6 bases between them. The CDR3 is made up of 14 amino acids. Germline values: CDR1 SNHLY, CDR2 FYNNEI.

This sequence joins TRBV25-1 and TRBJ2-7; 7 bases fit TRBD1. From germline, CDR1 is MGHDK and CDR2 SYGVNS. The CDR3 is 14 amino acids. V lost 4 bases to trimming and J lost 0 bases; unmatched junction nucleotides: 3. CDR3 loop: CASSVTGLSYEQYF. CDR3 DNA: TGTGCCAGCAGTGTGACAGGGCTCTCCTACGAGCAGTACTTC.

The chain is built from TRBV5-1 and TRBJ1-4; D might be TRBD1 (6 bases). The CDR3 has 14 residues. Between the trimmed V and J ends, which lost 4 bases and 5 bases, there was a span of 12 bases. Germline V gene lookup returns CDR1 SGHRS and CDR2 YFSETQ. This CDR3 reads CASSPRQENEKLFF. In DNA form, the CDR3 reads TGCGCCAGCAGCCCTCGACAGGAGAATGAAAAACTGTTTTTT.

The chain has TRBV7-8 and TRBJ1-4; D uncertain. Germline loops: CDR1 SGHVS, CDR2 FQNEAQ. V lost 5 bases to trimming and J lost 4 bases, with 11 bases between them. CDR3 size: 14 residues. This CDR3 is CASSPGGFNEKLFF. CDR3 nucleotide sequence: TGTGCCAGCAGCCCGGGCGGGTTTAATGAAAAACTGTTTTTT.

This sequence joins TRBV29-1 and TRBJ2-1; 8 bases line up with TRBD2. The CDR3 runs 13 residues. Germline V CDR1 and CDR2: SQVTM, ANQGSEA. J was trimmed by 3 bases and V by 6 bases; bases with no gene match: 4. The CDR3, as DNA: TGCAGCGTGATTAGCGGGAACTACAATGAGCAGTTCTTC. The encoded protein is CSVISGNYNEQFF.

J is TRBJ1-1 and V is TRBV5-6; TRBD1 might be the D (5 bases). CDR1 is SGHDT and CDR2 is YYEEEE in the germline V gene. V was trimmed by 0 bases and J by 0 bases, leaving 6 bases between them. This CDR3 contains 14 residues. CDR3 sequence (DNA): TGTGCCAGCAGCTTGGGGGGCTTGAACACTGAAGCTTTCTTT. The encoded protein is CASSLGGLNTEAFF.

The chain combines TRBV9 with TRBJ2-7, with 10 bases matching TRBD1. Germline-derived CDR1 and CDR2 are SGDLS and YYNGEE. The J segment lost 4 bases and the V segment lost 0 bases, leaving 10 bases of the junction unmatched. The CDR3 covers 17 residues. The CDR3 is CASSVGLMVGQGYEQYF. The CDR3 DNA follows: TGTGCCAGCAGCGTAGGACTTATGGTGGGACAGGGGTACGAGCAGTACTTC.

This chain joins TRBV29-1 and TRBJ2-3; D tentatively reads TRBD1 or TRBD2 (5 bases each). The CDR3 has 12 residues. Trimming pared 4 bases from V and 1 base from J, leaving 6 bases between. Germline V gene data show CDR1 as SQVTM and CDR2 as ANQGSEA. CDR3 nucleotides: TGCAGCGTTGGAGGGGGCACAGATACGCAGTATTTT. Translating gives CSVGGGTDTQYF.

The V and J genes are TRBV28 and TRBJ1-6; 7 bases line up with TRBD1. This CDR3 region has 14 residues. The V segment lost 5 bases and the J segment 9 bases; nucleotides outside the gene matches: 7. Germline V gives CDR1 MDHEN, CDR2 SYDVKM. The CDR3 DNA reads TGTGCCAGCAGTACCACAGGGGTAAGTTCACCCCTCCACTTT. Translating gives CASSTTGVSSPLHF.

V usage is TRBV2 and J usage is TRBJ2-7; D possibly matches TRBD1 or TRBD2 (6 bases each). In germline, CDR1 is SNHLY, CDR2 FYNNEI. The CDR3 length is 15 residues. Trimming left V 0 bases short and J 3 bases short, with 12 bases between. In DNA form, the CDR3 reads TGTGCCAGCAGTGAAGCGGGGGGCAGATACTACGAGCAGTACTTC. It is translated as CASSEAGGRYYEQYF.

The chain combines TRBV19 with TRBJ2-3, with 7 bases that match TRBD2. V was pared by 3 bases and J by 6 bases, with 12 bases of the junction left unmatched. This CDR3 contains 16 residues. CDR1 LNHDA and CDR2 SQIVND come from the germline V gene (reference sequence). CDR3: CASSITRALGRDTQYF. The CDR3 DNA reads TGTGCCAGTAGTATTACGCGGGCTCTCGGGAGGGATACGCAGTATTTT. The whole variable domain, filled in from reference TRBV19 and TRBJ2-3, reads DGGITQSPKYLFRKEGQNVTLSCEQNLNHDAMYWYRQDPGQGLRLIYYSQIVNDFQKGDIAEGYSVSREKKESFPLTVTSAQKNPTAFYLCASSITRALGRDTQYFGPGTRLTVL.